Listed here are 19 T cell receptor beta chains from one sample, sequenced in a study of blood T cell repertoires in COVID-19. Profiling relied on immunoSEQ multiplex PCR, and the TCRdb table lists in-frame clones only, not all of them. The sample carries about 140,000 clones, around four fifths recorded once. Sequencing input: PBMCs or T cells enriched from blood (not recorded which). These receptors came from a man between 65 and 80 years old who had been exposed to COVID-19.

The rearrangement uses TRBV9 and TRBJ2-2; D is unresolved. This CDR3 contains 13 residues. V was pared by 3 bases and J by 3 bases, with 6 bases between. Germline CDR1 SGDLS, CDR2 YYNGEE. The CDR3 region has the DNA TGTGCCAGCAGCGAGCACCACACCGGGGAGCTGTTTTTT. Its protein product is CASSEHHTGELFF.

This clone was found a few times. The V and J genes are TRBV27 and TRBJ1-2; D is perhaps TRBD1 (5 bases). Germline V gene data show CDR1 as MNHEY and CDR2 as SMNVEV (reference sequence). V lost 6 bases and J 4 bases, leaving 9 bases between the germline ends. The CDR3 has 12 amino acids. The CDR3 DNA reads TGTGCCAGCAGCCCCCAGGGCTATGGCTACACCTTC. Translation gives CASSPQGYGYTF.

V usage is TRBV6-5 and J usage is TRBJ2-7, with no clear D. The germline CDR1 and CDR2 sequences are MNHEY and SVGAGI. The CDR3 has 13 residues. The V and J ends lost 6 bases and 1 base respectively, with 10 bases between them. The CDR3 region is CASSPQVSYEQYF. For the CDR3, the DNA is TGTGCCAGCAGCCCGCAGGTTTCCTACGAGCAGTACTTC.

The V call is TRBV29-1, the J call TRBJ1-2; 8 bases map to TRBD1. The CDR3 extends over 18 amino acids. Germline values: CDR1 SQVTM, CDR2 ANQGSEA. J lost 1 base, V lost 2 bases, and 15 bases had no gene match. The CDR3 DNA reads TGCAGCGTTGAAAAGGCCCTGGGTATACAGGGGGTTAACTATGGCTACACCTTC. Its protein product is CSVEKALGIQGVNYGYTF.

V and J are TRBV2 and TRBJ1-1; the D is unclear. Germline CDR1 reads SNHLY; CDR2 reads FYNNEI. Trimming shortened V by 7 bases and J by 0 bases, and 6 bases separated the two germline ends. The CDR3 covers 12 residues. CDR3 loop: CASILMNTEAFF. CDR3 coding DNA: TGTGCCAGCATACTCATGAACACTGAAGCTTTCTTT.

V is TRBV5-1 and J is TRBJ2-3, with 7 positions matching TRBD1. J was trimmed by 0 bases and V by 4 bases; bases with no gene match: 5. Germline CDR1 and CDR2: SGHRS and YFSETQ. The CDR3 spans 15 residues. The CDR3 sequence is CASSPRDSSTDTQYF. CDR3 nucleotide sequence: TGCGCCAGCAGCCCCCGGGACAGTAGCACAGATACGCAGTATTTT.

This chain uses TRBV5-5 with TRBJ2-2, with D unresolved. There are 14 residues in the CDR3. V lost 0 bases and J 1 base, leaving 4 bases between the germline ends. Per germline, CDR1 SGHKS and CDR2 YYEKEE (reference sequence). The CDR3 sequence is CASSLGQNTGELFF. CDR3 nucleotide sequence: TGTGCCAGCAGCTTGGGACAGAACACCGGGGAGCTGTTTTTT.

The chain combines TRBV7-3 with TRBJ1-1; D is unresolved. V lost 7 bases and J 0 bases, leaving 9 bases between the germline ends. Germline V gives CDR1 SGHTA, CDR2 FQGTGA. This CDR3 is 13 amino acids long. The CDR3 loop is CASKSGMNTEAFF. CDR3 bases: TGTGCCAGCAAGTCCGGGATGAACACTGAAGCTTTCTTT.

The chain combines TRBV28 with TRBJ1-1; the match to TRBD1 covers 8 bases. Germline CDR1 and CDR2: MDHEN and SYDVKM. This CDR3 has 13 amino acids. Germline trimming cut 10 bases from V and 1 base from J; bases unmatched to any gene: 5. CDR3 sequence reads: CAIEGQANTEAFF. CDR3 bases: TGTGCCATAGAGGGACAGGCGAACACTGAAGCTTTCTTT.

The gene calls are TRBV6-5 and TRBJ1-4; D may be TRBD1 (5 bases). Germline V gene data show CDR1 as MNHEY and CDR2 as SVGAGI. The CDR3 spans 15 residues. Trimming removed 8 bases at V and 7 bases at J, with 20 bases between. As DNA, the CDR3 is TGTGCCAGCCGGATTGGGGGGGGAGGAGGTGAAAAACTGTTTTTT. As protein: CASRIGGGGGEKLFF.

The rearrangement joins TRBV9 to TRBJ1-2; TRBD1 aligns across 9 bases. V gave up 1 base and J gave up 1 base; unmatched junction bases: 11. Per germline, CDR1 SGDLS and CDR2 YYNGEE. The CDR3 is 18 residues long. The CDR3, as DNA: TGTGCCAGCAGCGTAACCCCTTCCGGGACAGGGCTTAACTATGGCTACACCTTC. Its translation is CASSVTPSGTGLNYGYTF. The full variable domain, completed using reference TRBV9 and TRBJ1-2, is DSGVTQTPKHLITATGQRVTLRCSPRSGDLSVYWYQQSLDQGLQFLIQYYNGEERAKGNILERFSAQQFPDLHSELNLSSLELGDSALYFCASSVTPSGTGLNYGYTFGSGTRLTVV.

The chain employs TRBV20-1 and TRBJ1-2; D possibly corresponds to TRBD1 (5 bases). The CDR3 contains 13 residues. The germline CDR1 and CDR2 sequences are DFQATT and SNEGSKA (reference sequence). Trimming took 3 bases from V and 8 from J, leaving 16 bases between them. In DNA, the CDR3 is TGCAGTGCTAGTGACCCTGGGGGAGGAGGCTACACCTTC. It translates to CSASDPGGGGYTF.

The chain is built from TRBV3-1 (or the pseudogene TRBV3-2) and TRBJ2-7; 12 bases align to TRBD1. CDR1 is LGHDT, CDR2 YNNKEL, per germline (reference sequence). CDR3 length: 15 residues. V trimming: 1 base; J trimming: 5 bases; junction bases outside the gene matches: 3. CDR3 nucleotide sequence: TGTGCCAGCAGCCAAGGCGGGACAGGGGGCCACGAGCAGTACTTC. Protein product: CASSQGGTGGHEQYF.

V gene TRBV7-7 combines with J gene TRBJ2-1; 10 bases match TRBD1. Germline V gives CDR1 SSHAT, CDR2 FNYEAQ (reference sequence). This CDR3 is 15 amino acids long. Unmatched junction bases numbered 1, after V lost 4 bases and J lost 1 base. CDR3 protein: CASSSDRGSYNEQFF. For the CDR3, the DNA is TGTGCCAGCAGCTCGGACAGGGGGTCCTACAATGAGCAGTTCTTC.

The chain recombines TRBV3-1 (or the pseudogene TRBV3-2) with TRBJ1-1; 9 positions agree with TRBD1. Trimming cost V 4 bases and J 5 bases; bases outside gene matches: 8. The CDR3 is 15 residues long. Germline V gene sequence: CDR1 LGHDT, CDR2 YNNKEL (reference sequence). In nucleotides, the CDR3 is TGTGCCAGCAGCCGGGTCGACAGGGGGGGGACTGAAGCTTTCTTT. Translated: CASSRVDRGGTEAFF.

The chain carries TRBV7-2 and TRBJ2-7; 9 nucleotides match TRBD2. CDR1 is SGHTA, CDR2 FQGNSA, per germline. The CDR3 is 17 amino acids. With V trimmed by 2 bases and J by 0 bases, 8 bases remained unmatched. CDR3 nucleotides: TGTGCCAGCAGCTTAACCTCTAGCGGGACGGACTCCTACGAGCAGTACTTC. Amino acids: CASSLTSSGTDSYEQYF. The whole variable domain, filled in from reference TRBV7-2 and TRBJ2-7, reads GAGVSQSPSNKVTEKGKDVELRCDPISGHTALYWYRQSLGQGLEFLIYFQGNSAPDKSGLPSDRFSAERTGGSVSTLTIQRTQQEDSAVYLCASSLTSSGTDSYEQYFGPGTRLTVT.

The chain links TRBV11-3 to TRBJ2-1; D possibly corresponds to TRBD2 (5 bases). V lost 1 base, J lost 9 bases, and 16 bases lay in between. Germline-derived CDR1 and CDR2 are SGHNT and YENEEA. The CDR3 runs 15 residues. CDR3 amino acids: CASSLGLGSTVEQFF. Written as DNA, the CDR3 is TGTGCCAGCAGCTTAGGGCTAGGGAGCACTGTTGAGCAGTTCTTC.

The chain joins TRBV4-1 to TRBJ2-3, with D perhaps TRBD2 (6 bases). Germline CDR1 MGHRA, CDR2 YSYEKL. Trimming took off 6 bases at V and 5 bases at J, with 12 bases between the two ends. The CDR3 runs 13 residues. The CDR3 DNA is TGCGCCAGCAGTTCTGGGGGGAAAGATACGCAGTATTTT. It codes for CASSSGGKDTQYF.

The V call is TRBV6-5, the J call TRBJ1-2; 10 positions agree with TRBD1. The germline CDR1 and CDR2 sequences are MNHEY and SVGAGI. The CDR3 is made up of 15 amino acids. The V segment lost 7 bases and the J segment 6 bases; nucleotides outside the gene matches: 11. The CDR3 protein is CASTTLGTGVDGYTF. Here the CDR3 DNA reads TGTGCCAGCACTACACTGGGGACAGGGGTCGATGGCTACACCTTC.